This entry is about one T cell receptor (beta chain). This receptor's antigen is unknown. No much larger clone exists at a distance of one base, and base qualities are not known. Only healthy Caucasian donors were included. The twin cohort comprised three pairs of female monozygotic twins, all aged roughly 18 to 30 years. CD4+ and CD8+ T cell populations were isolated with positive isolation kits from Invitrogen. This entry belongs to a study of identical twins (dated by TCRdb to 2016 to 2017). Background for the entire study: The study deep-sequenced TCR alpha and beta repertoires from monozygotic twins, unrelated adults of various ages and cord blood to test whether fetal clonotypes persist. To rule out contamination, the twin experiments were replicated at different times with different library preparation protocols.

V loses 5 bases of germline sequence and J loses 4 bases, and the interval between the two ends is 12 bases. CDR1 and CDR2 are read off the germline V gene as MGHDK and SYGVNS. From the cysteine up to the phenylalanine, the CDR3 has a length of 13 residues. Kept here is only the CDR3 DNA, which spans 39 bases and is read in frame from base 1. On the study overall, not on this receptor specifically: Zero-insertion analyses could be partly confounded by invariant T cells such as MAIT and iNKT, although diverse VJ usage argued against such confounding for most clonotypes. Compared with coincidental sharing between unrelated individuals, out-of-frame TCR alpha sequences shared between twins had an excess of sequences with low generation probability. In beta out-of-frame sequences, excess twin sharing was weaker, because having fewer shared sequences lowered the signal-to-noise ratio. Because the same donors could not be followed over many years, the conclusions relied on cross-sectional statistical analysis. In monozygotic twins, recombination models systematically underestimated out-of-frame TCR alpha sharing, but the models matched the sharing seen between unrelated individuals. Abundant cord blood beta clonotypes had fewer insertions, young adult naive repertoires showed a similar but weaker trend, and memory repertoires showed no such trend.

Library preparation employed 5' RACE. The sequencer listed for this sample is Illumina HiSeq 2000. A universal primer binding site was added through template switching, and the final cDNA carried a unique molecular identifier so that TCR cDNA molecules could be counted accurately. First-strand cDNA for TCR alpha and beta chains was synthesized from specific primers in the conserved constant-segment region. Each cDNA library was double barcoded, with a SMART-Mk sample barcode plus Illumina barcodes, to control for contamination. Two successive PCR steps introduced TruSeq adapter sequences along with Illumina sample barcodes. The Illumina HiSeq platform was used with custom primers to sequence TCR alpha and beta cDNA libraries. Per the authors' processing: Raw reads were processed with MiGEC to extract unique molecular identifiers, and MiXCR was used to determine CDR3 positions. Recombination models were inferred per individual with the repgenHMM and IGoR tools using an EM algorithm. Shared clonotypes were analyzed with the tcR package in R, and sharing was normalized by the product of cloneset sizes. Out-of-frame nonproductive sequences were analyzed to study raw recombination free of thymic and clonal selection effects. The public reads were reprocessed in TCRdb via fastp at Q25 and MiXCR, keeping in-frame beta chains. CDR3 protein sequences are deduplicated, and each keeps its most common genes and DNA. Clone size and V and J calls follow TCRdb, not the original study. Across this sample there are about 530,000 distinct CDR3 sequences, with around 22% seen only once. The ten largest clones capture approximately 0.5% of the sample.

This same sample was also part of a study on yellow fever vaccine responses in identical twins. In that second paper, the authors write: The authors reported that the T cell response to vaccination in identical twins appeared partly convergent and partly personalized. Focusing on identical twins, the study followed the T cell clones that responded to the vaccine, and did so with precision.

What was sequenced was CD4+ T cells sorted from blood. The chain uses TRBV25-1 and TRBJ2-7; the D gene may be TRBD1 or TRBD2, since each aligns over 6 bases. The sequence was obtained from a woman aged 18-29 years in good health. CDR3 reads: CASSYKGGYEQYF. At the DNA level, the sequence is TGTGCCAGCAGTTACAAGGGGGGATACGAGCAGTACTTC.